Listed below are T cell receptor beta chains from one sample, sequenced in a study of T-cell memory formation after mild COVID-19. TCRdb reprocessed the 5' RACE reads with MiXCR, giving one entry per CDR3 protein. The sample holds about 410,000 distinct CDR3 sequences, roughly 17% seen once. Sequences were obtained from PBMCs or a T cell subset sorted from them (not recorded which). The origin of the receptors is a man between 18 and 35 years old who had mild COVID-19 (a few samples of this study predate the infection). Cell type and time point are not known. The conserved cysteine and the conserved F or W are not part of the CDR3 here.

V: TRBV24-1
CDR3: ATSDWGLNEQF

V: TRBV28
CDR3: ASSSIGQGTTNVLT

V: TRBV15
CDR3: ATSFRGGRGTQY

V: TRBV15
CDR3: ATSATLTENTEAF

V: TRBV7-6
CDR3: ASSKGHQGGYT

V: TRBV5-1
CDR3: ASRVGNTGELF

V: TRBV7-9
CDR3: ASSLYQGEPQH

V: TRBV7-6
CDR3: ASSLAGGPLY

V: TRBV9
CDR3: ASSPRPEETQY

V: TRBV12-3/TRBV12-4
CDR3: ASSLDRQGSTDTQY

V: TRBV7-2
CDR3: ASSLAGPQAF

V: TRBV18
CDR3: ASSPTQVGNTEAF

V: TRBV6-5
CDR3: ASSYEAAGLEAF

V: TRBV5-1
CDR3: ASSSQGYRTEAF

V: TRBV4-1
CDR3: ASSPGQGANEQY

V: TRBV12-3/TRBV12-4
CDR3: ASSSTGGWLRNEQF

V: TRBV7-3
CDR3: ASSVAAAGGAPDTQY

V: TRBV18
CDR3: ASSPGQPNEQF

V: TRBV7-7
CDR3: ASSSIPGDEQF

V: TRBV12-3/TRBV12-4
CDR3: ASSSDSTYEQY

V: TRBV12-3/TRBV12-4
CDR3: ASSLGSPNEKLF

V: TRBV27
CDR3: ASLSYQGANYGYT